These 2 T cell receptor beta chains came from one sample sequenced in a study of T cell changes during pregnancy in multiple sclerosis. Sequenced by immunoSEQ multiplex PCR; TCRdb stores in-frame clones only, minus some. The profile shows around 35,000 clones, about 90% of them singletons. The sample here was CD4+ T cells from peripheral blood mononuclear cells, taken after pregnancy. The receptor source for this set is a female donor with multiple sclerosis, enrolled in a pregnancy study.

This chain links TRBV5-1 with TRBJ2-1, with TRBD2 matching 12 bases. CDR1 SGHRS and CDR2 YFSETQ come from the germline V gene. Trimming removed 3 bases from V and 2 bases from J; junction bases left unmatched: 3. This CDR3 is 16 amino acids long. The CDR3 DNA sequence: TGCGCCAGCAGCTCCCCTAGCGGGAGGGCCTACAATGAGCAGTTCTTC. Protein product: CASSSPSGRAYNEQFF.

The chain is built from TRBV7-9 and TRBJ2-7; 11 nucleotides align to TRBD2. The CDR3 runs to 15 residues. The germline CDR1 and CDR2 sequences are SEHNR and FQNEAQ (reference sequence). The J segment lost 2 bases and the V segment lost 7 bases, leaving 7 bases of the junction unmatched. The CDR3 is CASTEGLAGPYEQYF. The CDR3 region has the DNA TGTGCCAGCACCGAAGGACTAGCGGGTCCCTACGAGCAGTACTTC. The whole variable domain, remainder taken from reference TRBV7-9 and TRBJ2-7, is DTGVSQNPRHKITKRGQNVTFRCDPISEHNRLYWYRQTLGQGPEFLTYFQNEAQLEKSRLLSDRFSAERPKGSFSTLEIQRTEQGDSAMYLCASTEGLAGPYEQYFGPGTRLTVT.